A selection of T cell receptor beta chains follows, all from one sample in a study of regulatory T cells in long-lasting Graves disease. Via MiXCR, TCRdb re-called the multiplex PCR reads, giving one row per CDR3 protein. The sample has 650,000 to 850,000 distinct CDR3 sequences, approximately 29% seen once; the top ten hold about two fifths. The sequencing used peripheral blood mononuclear cells (PBMCs), collected when the disease was refractory, from a patient treated with antithyroid drugs. Receptors were obtained from a female donor with Graves disease. The CDR3 runs from the conserved cysteine through the conserved F or W. Each record gives: V gene, CDR3 length, clone size, D gene, J gene, CDR3 protein, CDR3 DNA. A D gene is named only where the DNA matches it firmly. Expanded clones are given a class, and other clones once, few, many or no size at all.

v_call: TRBV5-1; cdr3_length: 13; clone_size: .; d_call: .; j_call: TRBJ1-1; cdr3_aa: CASSFIQGTEAFF; cdr3_nt: TGCGCCAGCAGCTTCATACAGGGAACTGAAGCTTTCTTT
v_call: TRBV6-1; cdr3_length: 13; clone_size: many; d_call: .; j_call: TRBJ1-2; cdr3_aa: CASSEMPNYGYTF; cdr3_nt: TGTGCCAGCAGTGAGATGCCTAACTATGGCTACACCTTC
v_call: TRBV6-5; cdr3_length: 16; clone_size: .; d_call: .; j_call: TRBJ1-2; cdr3_aa: CASSYVGAKGSYGYTF; cdr3_nt: TGTGCCAGCAGTTACGTGGGAGCTAAGGGCTCCTATGGCTACACCTTC
v_call: TRBV30; cdr3_length: 13; clone_size: .; d_call: .; j_call: TRBJ2-7; cdr3_aa: CAWSLGSQSEQYF; cdr3_nt: TGTGCCTGGAGTCTTGGGTCCCAAAGCGAGCAGTACTTC
v_call: TRBV28; cdr3_length: 17; clone_size: few; d_call: .; j_call: TRBJ1-5; cdr3_aa: CATAVSGSRAKNQPQHF; cdr3_nt: TGTGCCACTGCAGTTTCCGGTTCTAGGGCAAAAAATCAGCCCCAGCATTTT
v_call: TRBV20-1; cdr3_length: 14; clone_size: many; d_call: .; j_call: TRBJ2-7; cdr3_aa: CSARDAGVSYEQYF; cdr3_nt: TGCAGTGCTAGAGATGCCGGGGTGTCCTACGAGCAGTACTTC
v_call: TRBV5-1; cdr3_length: 13; clone_size: many; d_call: .; j_call: TRBJ1-1; cdr3_aa: CATRRRGNTEAFF; cdr3_nt: TGCGCCACCCGTCGCAGGGGGAACACTGAAGCTTTCTTT
v_call: TRBV28; cdr3_length: 14; clone_size: .; d_call: TRBD2; j_call: TRBJ2-1; cdr3_aa: CASSLAGGNNEQFF; cdr3_nt: TGTGCCAGCAGTCTAGCGGGAGGAAACAATGAGCAGTTCTTC
v_call: TRBV20-1; cdr3_length: 15; clone_size: once; d_call: .; j_call: TRBJ2-1; cdr3_aa: CSARPVTGTLNEQFF; cdr3_nt: TGCAGTGCTAGGCCAGTCACCGGGACTCTCAATGAGCAGTTCTTC
v_call: TRBV6-1; cdr3_length: 14; clone_size: .; d_call: .; j_call: TRBJ1-2; cdr3_aa: CASNPLGLDYGYTF; cdr3_nt: TGTGCCAGCAACCCCCTCGGGTTAGACTATGGCTACACCTTC
v_call: TRBV11-2; cdr3_length: 15; clone_size: many; d_call: TRBD2; j_call: TRBJ2-7; cdr3_aa: CASSLESGRAYEQYF; cdr3_nt: TGTGCCAGCAGCTTAGAAAGCGGGAGGGCCTACGAGCAGTACTTC
v_call: TRBV5-6; cdr3_length: 16; clone_size: .; d_call: TRBD2; j_call: TRBJ2-5; cdr3_aa: CASSLDLTSPEETQYF; cdr3_nt: TGTGCCAGCAGCTTGGATCTGACTAGCCCGGAGGAGACCCAGTACTTC
v_call: TRBV5-1; cdr3_length: 15; clone_size: .; d_call: TRBD1; j_call: TRBJ1-1; cdr3_aa: CASSLRQGPNTEAFF; cdr3_nt: TGCGCCAGCAGCTTACGACAGGGTCCGAACACTGAAGCTTTCTTT
v_call: TRBV3-1; cdr3_length: 15; clone_size: few; d_call: TRBD2; j_call: TRBJ2-7; cdr3_aa: CASSQTSGRVYEQYF; cdr3_nt: TGTGCCAGCAGCCAAACTAGCGGGAGGGTCTACGAGCAGTACTTC
v_call: TRBV11-2; cdr3_length: 16; clone_size: .; d_call: TRBD2; j_call: TRBJ2-5; cdr3_aa: CASRHGLAGGKETQYF; cdr3_nt: TGTGCCAGCAGGCACGGACTAGCGGGAGGAAAAGAGACCCAGTACTTC
v_call: TRBV10-3; cdr3_length: 14; clone_size: few; d_call: .; j_call: TRBJ2-5; cdr3_aa: CAISDLSEQETQYF; cdr3_nt: TGTGCCATCAGTGATCTTAGCGAGCAAGAGACCCAGTACTTC
v_call: TRBV20-1; cdr3_length: 11; clone_size: few; d_call: TRBD1; j_call: TRBJ2-7; cdr3_aa: CSARHGTVMYF; cdr3_nt: TGCAGTGCTAGGCACGGGACAGTGATGTACTTC
v_call: TRBV12-3/TRBV12-4; cdr3_length: 17; clone_size: .; d_call: TRBD1; j_call: TRBJ1-1; cdr3_aa: CASSLWPGQGMNTEAFF; cdr3_nt: TGTGCCAGCAGTTTATGGCCGGGACAGGGAATGAACACTGAAGCTTTCTTT
v_call: TRBV9; cdr3_length: 16; clone_size: .; d_call: TRBD2; j_call: TRBJ2-5; cdr3_aa: CASSVVGSGIGETQYF; cdr3_nt: TGTGCCAGCAGCGTAGTTGGTAGCGGGATTGGAGAGACCCAGTACTTC
v_call: TRBV28; cdr3_length: 16; clone_size: .; d_call: TRBD1; j_call: TRBJ1-4; cdr3_aa: CASSLRVGTGHVKLFF; cdr3_nt: TGTGCCAGCAGCCTCAGGGTAGGGACAGGGCACGTAAAACTGTTTTTT
v_call: TRBV7-2; cdr3_length: 16; clone_size: .; d_call: TRBD1; j_call: TRBJ2-7; cdr3_aa: CASSLATGGMNYEQYF; cdr3_nt: TGTGCCAGCAGCTTAGCAACAGGGGGTATGAACTACGAGCAGTACTTC
v_call: TRBV28; cdr3_length: 13; clone_size: many; d_call: .; j_call: TRBJ1-1; cdr3_aa: CASKKLSRFEAFF; cdr3_nt: TGTGCCAGCAAGAAACTCAGCAGGTTTGAAGCTTTCTTT
v_call: TRBV20-1; cdr3_length: 14; clone_size: .; d_call: .; j_call: TRBJ1-2; cdr3_aa: CSARTGVFDYGYTF; cdr3_nt: TGCAGTGCTAGAACGGGAGTTTTTGACTATGGCTACACCTTC
v_call: TRBV27; cdr3_length: 16; clone_size: .; d_call: .; j_call: TRBJ1-1; cdr3_aa: CASSLLTGGGYTEAFF; cdr3_nt: TGTGCCAGCAGTTTATTGACAGGTGGGGGATACACTGAAGCTTTCTTT
v_call: TRBV30; cdr3_length: 13; clone_size: .; d_call: .; j_call: TRBJ2-2; cdr3_aa: CAWDTTNTGELFF; cdr3_nt: TGTGCCTGGGATACTACAAACACCGGGGAGCTGTTTTTT
v_call: TRBV29-1; cdr3_length: 12; clone_size: many; d_call: .; j_call: TRBJ1-1; cdr3_aa: CSVRGLNTEAFF; cdr3_nt: TGCAGCGTTCGTGGGTTGAACACTGAAGCTTTCTTT
v_call: TRBV29-1; cdr3_length: 13; clone_size: .; d_call: .; j_call: TRBJ2-5; cdr3_aa: CSVHRGIQETQYF; cdr3_nt: TGCAGCGTGCACCGGGGGATCCAAGAGACCCAGTACTTC
v_call: TRBV12-3/TRBV12-4; cdr3_length: 14; clone_size: .; d_call: .; j_call: TRBJ1-5; cdr3_aa: CASSLGEPGQPQHF; cdr3_nt: TGTGCCAGCAGTTTGGGGGAACCGGGGCAGCCCCAGCATTTT
v_call: TRBV9; cdr3_length: 17; clone_size: .; d_call: .; j_call: TRBJ2-1; cdr3_aa: CASSPPWGSSGYNEQFF; cdr3_nt: TGTGCCAGCAGCCCACCTTGGGGGAGTAGCGGCTACAATGAGCAGTTCTTC
v_call: TRBV18; cdr3_length: 13; clone_size: .; d_call: .; j_call: TRBJ2-5; cdr3_aa: CASSPASPETQYF; cdr3_nt: TGTGCCAGCTCACCGGCGAGCCCAGAGACCCAGTACTTC
v_call: TRBV10-3; cdr3_length: 15; clone_size: .; d_call: TRBD1; j_call: TRBJ1-5; cdr3_aa: CAISESGDRGQPQHF; cdr3_nt: TGTGCCATCAGTGAGTCGGGCGACAGGGGTCAGCCCCAGCATTTT
v_call: TRBV7-3; cdr3_length: 18; clone_size: few; d_call: TRBD2; j_call: TRBJ2-5; cdr3_aa: CASSLGRTSGTVQETQYF; cdr3_nt: TGTGCCAGCAGCTTAGGAAGGACTAGCGGGACAGTTCAAGAGACCCAGTACTTC
v_call: TRBV2; cdr3_length: 11; clone_size: many; d_call: TRBD2; j_call: TRBJ2-2; cdr3_aa: CAGERDGELFF; cdr3_nt: TGTGCCGGAGAGCGGGACGGGGAGCTGTTTTTT
v_call: TRBV19; cdr3_length: 14; clone_size: .; d_call: .; j_call: TRBJ1-5; cdr3_aa: CASSMRQGTQPQHF; cdr3_nt: TGTGCCAGTAGTATGCGCCAGGGGACACAGCCCCAGCATTTT
v_call: TRBV12-3/TRBV12-4; cdr3_length: 14; clone_size: .; d_call: TRBD1; j_call: TRBJ2-4; cdr3_aa: CASRTGGAANIQYF; cdr3_nt: TGTGCCAGCAGAACAGGGGGCGCGGCAAACATTCAGTACTTC
v_call: TRBV12-3/TRBV12-4; cdr3_length: 15; clone_size: .; d_call: .; j_call: TRBJ1-3; cdr3_aa: CASSSRTFKLNTIYF; cdr3_nt: TGTGCCAGCAGTTCCCGGACCTTTAAGCTAAACACCATATATTTT
v_call: TRBV6-4; cdr3_length: 14; clone_size: .; d_call: .; j_call: TRBJ1-1; cdr3_aa: CASSEEGENTEAFF; cdr3_nt: TGTGCCAGCAGTGAAGAGGGGGAGAACACTGAAGCTTTCTTT
v_call: TRBV6-5; cdr3_length: 15; clone_size: .; d_call: .; j_call: TRBJ1-2; cdr3_aa: CASSCKRGLEYGYTF; cdr3_nt: TGTGCCAGCAGTTGCAAGAGGGGATTGGAATATGGCTACACCTTC
v_call: TRBV19; cdr3_length: 14; clone_size: few; d_call: .; j_call: TRBJ2-4; cdr3_aa: CASSDDLAKNIQYF; cdr3_nt: TGTGCCAGTAGTGACGATCTAGCCAAAAACATTCAGTACTTC
v_call: TRBV6-1; cdr3_length: 12; clone_size: many; d_call: .; j_call: TRBJ1-4; cdr3_aa: CASRDTNEKLFF; cdr3_nt: TGTGCCAGCCGGGACACTAATGAAAAACTGTTTTTT
v_call: TRBV12-3/TRBV12-4; cdr3_length: 17; clone_size: many; d_call: .; j_call: TRBJ1-2; cdr3_aa: CASSLGTRMGPNYGYTF; cdr3_nt: TGTGCCAGCAGTTTGGGGACACGGATGGGGCCTAACTATGGCTACACCTTC